These 2 T cell receptor beta chains were sequenced from one sample in a study of CD8+ T cells in alopecia areata. As the sequencing template, cDNA was produced by extracting RNA and reverse transcribing it. Sequencing used immunoSEQ multiplex PCR; TCRdb keeps in-frame clones, though not all of them. The sample records about 120,000 clones, around 56% being singletons. The treatment denotes: oral pan-JAK inhibitor, 5-10 mg twice daily. The sequencing here drew on CD4+ T cells sorted from blood, taken at week 4, from a patient treated with tofacitinib. Every receptor here comes from a human donor with alopecia areata.

The chain links TRBV7-3 to TRBJ1-1; D remains ambiguous. The germline V gene encodes CDR1 SGHTA and CDR2 FQGTGA. The CDR3 is made up of 13 amino acids. V was shortened by 2 bases and J by 2 bases, with 6 bases between the two germline ends. CDR3: CASSLALNTEAFF. In DNA form, the CDR3 reads TGTGCCAGCAGCTTAGCGCTTAACACTGAAGCTTTCTTT.

This clone was counted at least ten times. The chain uses TRBV29-1 and TRBJ2-1; D gene uncertain. Germline CDR1 reads SQVTM; CDR2 reads ANQGSEA. The CDR3 is made up of 11 amino acids. The V gene lost 4 bases and the J gene lost 5 bases, with 6 bases spanning the gap. The CDR3: CSVAGNNEQFF. CDR3 DNA: TGCAGCGTTGCTGGAAACAATGAGCAGTTCTTC.